A single sample gave rise to the 24 T cell receptor beta chains below, sequenced in a study of identifying expanded T cells in peripheral blood. Sequencing was performed with immunoSEQ multiplex PCR; in TCRdb, only in-frame clones are kept and a portion is missing. The sample shows 95,000 to 100,000 clones, roughly 89% of them seen only once. Sequencing input: blood. Every receptor here comes from a person aged 18 to 70 in good health.

The genes are TRBV2 and TRBJ2-2, with D perhaps matching TRBD2 (5 bases). The CDR3 has 14 residues. Germline CDR1 and CDR2: SNHLY and FYNNEI. The V end was cut by 0 bases, the J end by 7 bases, with 9 bases between. The CDR3 coding sequence is TGTGCCAGCAGTGAAGCGCTTCGGGGCGGGGAGCTGTTTTTT. Its translation is CASSEALRGGELFF.

This chain links TRBV10-3 with TRBJ1-5, with TRBD1 matching 8 bases. CDR3 length: 13 amino acids. Per germline, CDR1 ENHRY and CDR2 SYGVKD. V shed 10 bases and J 2 bases; nucleotides not matched to a gene: 4. In nucleotides, the CDR3 is TGTGCCACAGGGGGCGCCGGCAATCAGCCCCAGCATTTT. Translation gives CATGGAGNQPQHF.

This chain uses TRBV7-6 with TRBJ2-1; a weak D match, TRBD2 (5 bases). Looked up from germline, CDR1 is SGHVS and CDR2 is FNYEAQ. V was cut by 5 bases and J by 8 bases, with 13 bases left in between. This CDR3 comprises 13 residues. CDR3 loop: CASSPSREYEQFF. DNA of the CDR3: TGTGCCAGCAGCCCATCGAGGGAGTATGAGCAGTTCTTC.

The chain carries TRBV5-1 and TRBJ2-7; possible D gene TRBD1, 6 bases. The CDR3 length is 12 residues. Trimming removed 4 bases at V and 4 bases at J, with 9 bases between. The V gene's germline CDR1 is SGHRS and CDR2 YFSETQ. The CDR3 region has the DNA TGCGCCAGCAGCACGAGGGGGTACGAGCAGTACTTC. Encoded protein: CASSTRGYEQYF.

V gene TRBV5-1 combines with J gene TRBJ2-1; 9 positions agree with TRBD2. The trim removed 0 bases at V and 0 bases at J, leaving 1 base unmatched. The CDR3 has 16 residues. Germline-derived CDR1 and CDR2 are SGHRS and YFSETQ. The DNA of the CDR3 is TGCGCCAGCAGCTTGGATAGCGGGAGCTCCTACAATGAGCAGTTCTTC. Its translation: CASSLDSGSSYNEQFF.

This clone was detected only once. The CDR3, as DNA: TGTGCCAGCAGTTACGACGCCGCGGCCCAAGAGACCCAGTACTTC. Encoded protein: CASSYDAAAQETQYF. The V gene is TRBV6-6, the J gene TRBJ2-5, with D unclear. Germline V gene sequence: CDR1 MNHNY, CDR2 SVGAGI (reference sequence). The ends were cut back, 2 bases at V and 1 base at J, with 11 bases in the middle. The CDR3 runs to 15 residues.

This chain joins TRBV7-9 and TRBJ1-5; the D is unclear. V lost 5 bases to trimming and J lost 0 bases, with 2 bases between them. The CDR3 consists of 12 residues. The germline gives CDR1 SEHNR, CDR2 FQNEAQ (reference sequence). CDR3 sequence reads: CASSDSNQPQHF. CDR3 nucleotides: TGTGCCAGCAGCGATAGCAATCAGCCCCAGCATTTT.

This clone was observed a single time. V usage is TRBV7-9 and J usage is TRBJ2-3; maybe TRBD1 (5 bases). CDR1 and CDR2 (germline): SEHNR, FQNEAQ (reference sequence). Trimming left V 7 bases short and J 4 bases short, with 15 bases between. The CDR3 length is 14 residues. This chain's CDR3 is CASTRQPRPDTQYF. The CDR3, as DNA: TGTGCCAGCACCCGACAGCCCCGGCCAGATACGCAGTATTTT.

This chain joins TRBV5-1 and TRBJ2-2, with D possibly being TRBD1 (5 bases). Trimming stripped 6 bases from V and 4 bases from J, with 19 bases between. This CDR3 has 16 amino acids. Per germline, CDR1 SGHRS and CDR2 YFSETQ. CDR3 in DNA: TGCGCCAGCACCATGGCAGACAGCTTGTCCACCGGGGAGCTGTTTTTT. Translation gives CASTMADSLSTGELFF.

The J gene is TRBJ2-1, the V gene TRBV19; tentative D call: TRBD2 (6 bases). The germline V gene has CDR1 LNHDA and CDR2 SQIVND (reference sequence). This CDR3 contains 13 residues. V shed 5 bases and J shed 6 bases, with 11 bases lying between them. The CDR3 is CASSSRLGNEQFF. The CDR3 DNA is TGTGCCAGTAGTTCCCGACTAGGCAATGAGCAGTTCTTC.

This sequence joins TRBV5-1 and TRBJ2-5; D is unclear. From germline, CDR1 is SGHRS and CDR2 YFSETQ. V gave up 1 base and J gave up 0 bases, with 7 bases separating them. There are 14 residues in the CDR3. The CDR3 region has the DNA TGCGCCAGCAGCTTGCTACCCGACCAAGAGACCCAGTACTTC. Translation: CASSLLPDQETQYF.

The chain employs TRBV7-2 and TRBJ2-7; 10 bases are shared with TRBD2. V trimming: 5 bases; J trimming: 1 base; junction bases outside the gene matches: 2. There are 14 residues in the CDR3. Germline lookup yields CDR1 SGHTA and CDR2 FQGNSA. The CDR3: CASSHSGGSYEQYF. CDR3 nucleotide sequence: TGTGCCAGCAGCCATAGCGGGGGGTCCTACGAGCAGTACTTC.

The rearrangement links TRBV19 to TRBJ2-3; a weak D match, TRBD2 (5 bases). CDR1 LNHDA and CDR2 SQIVND come from the germline V gene (reference sequence). CDR3 length equals 17 residues. V lost 3 bases to trimming and J lost 6 bases, with 22 bases between them. DNA for the CDR3: TGTGCCAGTAGTATGTTGGGCCTAGGGCCGCGGGCCGATACGCAGTATTTT. Translated: CASSMLGLGPRADTQYF.

V usage is TRBV2 and J usage is TRBJ1-2; D gene uncertain. The CDR3 length is 15 residues. CDR1 and CDR2 (germline): SNHLY, FYNNEI. V was clipped by 0 bases and J by 7 bases, with 15 bases between them. CDR3 sequence (DNA): TGTGCCAGCAGTGAAGCGGAGTTGACTGGCGGTGGCTACACCTTC. This codes for CASSEAELTGGGYTF.

The count of this clone is one. The chain couples TRBV5-5 to TRBJ1-2; D uncertain. Germline V lookup: CDR1 SGHKS, CDR2 YYEKEE (reference sequence). V was trimmed by 2 bases and J by 8 bases, leaving 10 bases between them. The CDR3 loop spans 12 amino acids. For the CDR3, the DNA is TGTGCCAGCAGCTTCATACCGGGAGGCTACACCTTC. It translates to CASSFIPGGYTF.

The chain couples TRBV7-2 to TRBJ2-3, with 9 bases that match TRBD2. Germline V gene data show CDR1 as SGHTA and CDR2 as FQGNSA. Trimming took 3 bases from V and 4 from J; bases not matched to a gene: 8. CDR3 length: 16 amino acids. The CDR3 protein is CASSFPSGGTPDTQYF. In DNA form, the CDR3 reads TGTGCCAGCAGCTTTCCCAGCGGGGGGACCCCAGATACGCAGTATTTT. The full variable domain, with the rest looked up from reference TRBV7-2 and TRBJ2-3, is GAGVSQSPSNKVTEKGKDVELRCDPISGHTALYWYRQSLGQGLEFLIYFQGNSAPDKSGLPSDRFSAERTGGSVSTLTIQRTQQEDSAVYLCASSFPSGGTPDTQYFGPGTRLTVL.

The chain couples TRBV27 to TRBJ1-2; possible D gene TRBD1, 6 bases. V lost 4 bases to trimming and J lost 4 bases, with 13 bases between them. Per germline, CDR1 MNHEY and CDR2 SMNVEV (reference sequence). CDR3 length: 14 residues. The CDR3 DNA is TGTGCCAGCAGTTCAGGACAGTTAAGCTATGGCTACACCTTC. It translates to CASSSGQLSYGYTF.

The gene calls are TRBV10-3 and TRBJ2-7; tentative D call: TRBD2 (6 bases). With 7 bases removed from V and 7 bases from J, the gap between germline ends came to 20 bases. Germline V gives CDR1 ENHRY, CDR2 SYGVKD. The CDR3 covers 14 residues. This CDR3 reads CAIMGSTSFGEQYF. The CDR3, as DNA: TGTGCCATCATGGGTTCCACTAGCTTTGGTGAGCAGTACTTC.

CDR3 bases: TGTGCCAGCAGTGCGCGGGGGCGGGGGGGCCATGGGACCCAGTACTTC. Its translation is CASSARGRGGHGTQYF. The chain recombines TRBV27 with TRBJ2-5; 9 bases line up with TRBD2. The germline V gene encodes CDR1 MNHEY and CDR2 SMNVEV (reference sequence). This CDR3 is 16 amino acids long. V shed 5 bases and J 7 bases; nucleotides not matched to a gene: 14.

The chain is built from TRBV19 and TRBJ2-1; the D is unclear. The CDR3 covers 13 residues. V dropped 4 bases and J dropped 10 bases, with 14 bases sitting between them. CDR1 and CDR2 (germline): LNHDA, SQIVND (reference sequence). The CDR3 coding sequence is TGTGCCAGTAGTACAGTTTTCAATGGGGAGCAGTTCTTC. The encoded protein is CASSTVFNGEQFF.

The chain links TRBV15 to TRBJ2-1; D gene ambiguous. Between the trimmed V and J ends, which lost 3 bases and 1 base, there was a span of 10 bases. The CDR3 totals 15 residues. CDR1 and CDR2 (germline): LNHNV, YYDKDF (reference sequence). This CDR3 reads CATSRLVGSYNEQFF. In DNA form, the CDR3 reads TGTGCCACCAGCAGGTTAGTGGGGTCCTACAATGAGCAGTTCTTC.

The chain couples TRBV5-1 to TRBJ2-7; the match to TRBD1 covers 9 bases. Germline values: CDR1 SGHRS, CDR2 YFSETQ. The V gene end was trimmed by 1 base and the J gene end by 4 bases; junction bases not matched to a gene: 9. This CDR3 is built from 16 residues. CDR3 residues: CASSLSPGTGRYEQYF. The CDR3 DNA sequence: TGCGCCAGCAGCTTGTCACCCGGGACAGGGAGGTACGAGCAGTACTTC.

The CDR3 reads CASSQDSGGNQPQHF. CDR3 bases: TGTGCCAGCAGCCAAGATAGCGGTGGCAATCAGCCCCAGCATTTT. The chain combines TRBV4-2 with TRBJ1-5; D not certain. The CDR3 sequence is 15 residues long. Per germline, CDR1 LGHNA and CDR2 YNFKEQ. The V end lost 0 bases, the J end lost 2 bases, and 8 bases lay between the germline ends.

CDR3 sequence (DNA): TGTGCCAGCAGCCGGACAGGGGGGAGCAATCAGCCCCAGCATTTT. Its translation: CASSRTGGSNQPQHF. This chain joins TRBV5-5 and TRBJ1-5; TRBD1 agrees at 10 bases. The CDR3 runs to 15 residues. The trim removed 4 bases at V and 1 base at J, leaving 2 bases unmatched. The germline gives CDR1 SGHKS, CDR2 YYEKEE (reference sequence).